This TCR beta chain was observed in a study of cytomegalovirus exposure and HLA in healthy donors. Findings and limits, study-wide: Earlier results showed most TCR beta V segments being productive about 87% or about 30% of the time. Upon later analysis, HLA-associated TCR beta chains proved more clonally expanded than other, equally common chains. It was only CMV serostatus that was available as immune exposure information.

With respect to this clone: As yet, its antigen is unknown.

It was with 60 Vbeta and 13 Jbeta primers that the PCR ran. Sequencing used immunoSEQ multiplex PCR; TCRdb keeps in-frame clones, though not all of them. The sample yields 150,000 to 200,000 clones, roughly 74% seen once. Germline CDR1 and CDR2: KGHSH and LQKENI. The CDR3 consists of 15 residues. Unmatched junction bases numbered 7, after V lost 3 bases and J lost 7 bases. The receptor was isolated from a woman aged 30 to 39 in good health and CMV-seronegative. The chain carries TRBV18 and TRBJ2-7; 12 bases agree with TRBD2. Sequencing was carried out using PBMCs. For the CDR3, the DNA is TGTGCCAGCTCACCCCGGACTAGCGGGAACAGGGAGCAGTACTTC. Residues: CASSPRTSGNREQYF. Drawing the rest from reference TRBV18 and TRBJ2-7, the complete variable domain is NAGVMQNPRHLVRRRGQEARLRCSPMKGHSHVYWYRQLPEEGLKFMVYLQKENIIDESGMPKERFSAEFPKEGPSILRIQQVVRGDSAAYFCASSPRTSGNREQYFGPGTRLTVT.